The 10 T cell receptor beta chains given below trace back to one sample, sequenced in a study of shared clonotypes between healthy human individuals. Data came from immunoSEQ multiplex PCR; TCRdb stores just in-frame clones and leaves some out. The table shows roughly 1,500,000 clones, with around 98.5% occurring only once. The sequenced sample was naive CD4+ T cells sorted from blood. Subset given: CD45RA+ positively selected. Receptor source: a man aged 30-40 years in good health.

The chain employs TRBV4-2 and TRBJ2-3; no clear D gene. Germline V CDR1 and CDR2: LGHNA, YNFKEQ. CDR3 length equals 14 residues. Between the trimmed V and J ends, which lost 4 bases and 2 bases, there was a span of 10 bases. The CDR3 region is CASSPDGLTDTQYF. CDR3 in DNA: TGTGCCAGCAGCCCCGACGGCCTCACAGATACGCAGTATTTT.

J is TRBJ1-2 and V is TRBV10-3, with unresolved D. V lost 3 bases and J lost 2, with 7 bases in between. The CDR3 consists of 13 residues. CDR1 and CDR2 from the germline V gene are ENHRY and SYGVKD. CDR3 sequence (DNA): TGTGCCATCAGTGACAGAACCAACTATGGCTACACCTTC. This gives the protein CAISDRTNYGYTF.

The chain joins TRBV7-9 to TRBJ1-1; possibly TRBD1 for D (6 bases). CDR1 is SEHNR and CDR2 is FQNEAQ in the germline V gene (reference sequence). This CDR3 has 11 residues. The V gene lost 8 bases and the J gene lost 6 bases, with 10 bases spanning the gap. The CDR3 spells CASERGSEAFF. In nucleotides, the CDR3 is TGTGCCAGCGAAAGGGGGTCTGAAGCTTTCTTT. Combining the CDR3 with reference TRBV7-9 and TRBJ1-1 gives the whole variable domain DTGVSQNPRHKITKRGQNVTFRCDPISEHNRLYWYRQTLGQGPEFLTYFQNEAQLEKSRLLSDRFSAERPKGSFSTLEIQRTEQGDSAMYLCASERGSEAFFGQGTRLTVV.

The chain uses TRBV10-3 and TRBJ2-2; 12 bases are shared with TRBD1. The germline V gene has CDR1 ENHRY and CDR2 SYGVKD. The length of the CDR3 is 15 residues. The V and J ends lost 8 bases and 6 bases, in that order; junction bases with no gene match: 7. The CDR3 spells CAIRGDRGLSGELFF. Written as DNA, the CDR3 is TGTGCCATCCGCGGGGACAGGGGGCTTTCCGGGGAGCTGTTTTTT.

This clone came up once. This rearrangement joins TRBV28 to TRBJ1-5; D gene uncertain. CDR3 length: 11 residues. Germline assignment: CDR1 MDHEN and CDR2 SYDVKM. V lost 5 bases, J lost 5 bases, and 4 bases lay in between. CDR3 amino acids: CASSGDQPQHF. DNA of the CDR3: TGTGCCAGCAGTGGAGATCAGCCCCAGCATTTT. Using reference TRBV28 and TRBJ1-5 for the parts outside the CDR3, the full variable domain is DVKVTQSSRYLVKRTGEKVFLECVQDMDHENMFWYRQDPGLGLRLIYFSYDVKMKEKGDIPEGYSVSREKKERFSLILESASTNQTSMYLCASSGDQPQHFGDGTRLSIL.

V is TRBV7-3 and J is TRBJ2-2; D is unclear. The CDR3 extends over 13 amino acids. Germline CDR1 SGHTA, CDR2 FQGTGA. V was cut by 0 bases and J by 6 bases, with 5 bases left in between. The CDR3, as DNA: TGTGCCAGCAGCTTAACTCGGGCCGGGGAGCTGTTTTTT. The encoded protein is CASSLTRAGELFF.

CDR3 in DNA: TGTGCCAGCAGTGATGGGTACGAGCAGTACTTC. It yields the protein CASSDGYEQYF. The rearrangement links TRBV27 to TRBJ2-7, with D hard to call. The CDR3 runs to 11 residues. Germline values: CDR1 MNHEY, CDR2 SMNVEV (reference sequence). Trimming removed 5 bases from V and 4 bases from J, with 6 bases in between.

The V gene is TRBV10-2, the J gene TRBJ2-7; unclear D gene. Germline V lookup: CDR1 WSHSY, CDR2 SAAADI. Trimming cost V 2 bases and J 1 base, with 9 bases left between them. CDR3 size: 14 residues. For the CDR3, the DNA is TGCGCCAGCAGTGAGATGAAGTTTTCCTACGAGCAGTACTTC. Amino acids: CASSEMKFSYEQYF.

The chain recombines TRBV5-1 with TRBJ1-1; a weak D match, TRBD1 (6 bases). Germline loops: CDR1 SGHRS, CDR2 YFSETQ. This CDR3 comprises 12 residues. V lost 0 bases to trimming and J lost 7 bases, with 7 bases between them. CDR3 protein: CASSLADSEAFF. In DNA form, the CDR3 reads TGCGCCAGCAGCTTGGCGGACAGTGAAGCTTTCTTT.

V gene TRBV28 combines with J gene TRBJ2-7; a possible D gene is TRBD2 (6 bases). V was trimmed by 5 bases and J by 0 bases, leaving 14 bases between them. CDR1 and CDR2 (germline): MDHEN, SYDVKM. The CDR3 length is 15 residues. The CDR3 DNA is TGTGCCAGCAGTCCCCCTGGGGGGAGCTCCTACGAGCAGTACTTC. Translated: CASSPPGGSSYEQYF.